This T cell receptor beta chain was identified during a study of OX40 agonist ivuxolimab in advanced cancers. Whole-study context: Ivuxolimab was administered intravenously to patients at 0.01 to 10 mg/kg every 2 weeks.

Only in-frame clones appear in the TCRdb table, and some are missing; sequencing was by immunoSEQ multiplex PCR. The sample records about 99,000 clones, about 96% being singletons. The clonotype comes from an adult with an advanced solid tumor such as melanoma, head and neck, liver or kidney cancer. Sequenced material: CD4+ or CD8+ T cells sorted from blood, taken in a trial of the OX40 agonist ivuxolimab.

DNA for the CDR3: TGTGCCAGCAGAACAGCAAGTTACGAGCAGTACTTC. Protein sequence: CASRTASYEQYF. The rearrangement uses TRBV11-1 and TRBJ2-7; D is unclear. V shed 6 bases and J shed 4 bases, with 10 bases lying between them. CDR3 length: 12 residues. The germline CDR1 and CDR2 sequences are SGHAT and FQDESV (reference sequence).